Following are 26 T cell receptor beta chains from one sample sequenced in a study. In TCRdb, the RT-PCR reads were re-called with MiXCR into one record per CDR3 protein. The sample shows around 700,000 distinct CDR3 sequences, more than 13% of them seen only once. Sample: memory CD4+ T cells from blood. These receptors came from a female donor in good health, serving as a healthy control.

This clonotype showed up many times. This chain joins TRBV5-1 and TRBJ2-3; tentative D call: TRBD1 (6 bases). The CDR3 length is 14 residues. Trimming shortened V by 7 bases and J by 6 bases, and 18 bases separated the two germline ends. From germline, CDR1 is SGHRS and CDR2 YFSETQ. CDR3 sequence reads: CASCRDNDIDTQYF. Written as DNA, the CDR3 is TGCGCCAGCTGCCGGGACAACGATATCGATACGCAGTATTTT.

The chain combines TRBV20-1 with TRBJ2-3; 7 bases fit TRBD1. Losses at the gene ends were 2 bases for V and 3 bases for J; bases not matched to a gene: 8. The CDR3 is made up of 15 amino acids. Germline values: CDR1 DFQATT, CDR2 SNEGSKA (reference sequence). DNA of the CDR3: TGCAGTGCTAGATACCCAGGGGGAAGGACAGATACGCAGTATTTT. It yields the protein CSARYPGGRTDTQYF.

J is TRBJ1-1 and V is TRBV7-2, with D perhaps TRBD1 (6 bases). In germline, CDR1 is SGHTA, CDR2 FQGNSA. This CDR3 has 13 amino acids. Trimming pared 4 bases from V and 9 bases from J, leaving 15 bases between. The CDR3 DNA is TGTGCCAGCAGCTGGGTAACAGGACAGAAAGCTTTCTTT. Translation: CASSWVTGQKAFF.

This chain connects TRBV27 to TRBJ1-5; 9 nucleotides agree with TRBD1. The CDR3 length is 16 residues. V shed 3 bases, J shed 4 bases, and the junction held 7 bases outside the gene matches. The germline CDR1 and CDR2 sequences are MNHEY and SMNVEV (reference sequence). The CDR3 sequence: CASSFLGQGGNQPQHF. CDR3 DNA sequence: TGTGCCAGCAGTTTCCTGGGACAGGGCGGGAATCAGCCCCAGCATTTT.

The genes are TRBV9 and TRBJ2-7; D uncertain. CDR3 length: 15 residues. CDR1 is SGDLS and CDR2 is YYNGEE in the germline V gene. V lost 0 bases and J lost 0, with 10 bases in between. The CDR3 sequence is CASSVGHQSSYEQYF. The CDR3 DNA sequence: TGTGCCAGCAGCGTAGGACACCAAAGCTCCTACGAGCAGTACTTC.

The chain is built from TRBV7-8 and TRBJ2-1, with 9 bases matching TRBD2. The germline V gene has CDR1 SGHVS and CDR2 FQNEAQ. The CDR3 contains 15 residues. J lost 12 bases, V lost 5 bases, and 14 bases had no gene match. The CDR3 protein is CASSPRGGLALGQFF. In nucleotides, the CDR3 is TGTGCCAGCAGCCCCCGAGGGGGACTAGCATTGGGGCAGTTCTTC.

The genes are TRBV7-8 and TRBJ1-2; D uncertain. This CDR3 contains 15 residues. With 1 base removed from V and 7 bases from J, the gap between germline ends came to 16 bases. Germline-derived CDR1 and CDR2 are SGHVS and FQNEAQ. The DNA of the CDR3 is TGTGCCAGCAGCTTAGATTCCTTTGGCAGGCCTGGCTACACCTTC. It encodes CASSLDSFGRPGYTF.

This clonotype was seen a few times. The V gene is TRBV25-1, the J gene TRBJ2-5; no clear D gene. Germline V CDR1 and CDR2: MGHDK, SYGVNS. The V and J ends lost 3 bases and 1 base respectively, with 9 bases between them. The CDR3 is made up of 14 amino acids. The CDR3 bases are TGTGCCAGCAGTGACAGAACAGCCCAAGAGACCCAGTACTTC. It yields the protein CASSDRTAQETQYF.

This chain links TRBV7-2 with TRBJ1-6, with 8 bases lining up with TRBD1. CDR1 and CDR2 (germline): SGHTA, FQGNSA. V was pared by 2 bases and J by 8 bases, with 5 bases of the junction left unmatched. This CDR3 is 15 amino acids long. The CDR3 sequence: CASSLLGQADSPLHF. CDR3 bases: TGTGCCAGCAGCTTATTGGGACAGGCGGATTCACCCCTCCACTTT.

This clonotype was recorded a few times. The chain links TRBV5-1 to TRBJ2-7, with D possibly being TRBD2 (5 bases). V was clipped by 0 bases and J by 5 bases, with 18 bases between them. The CDR3 totals 16 residues. Germline assignment: CDR1 SGHRS and CDR2 YFSETQ. The CDR3 coding sequence is TGCGCCAGCAGCTTGGCCTATGAAGGACTTTCTAACGAGCAGTACTTC. It codes for CASSLAYEGLSNEQYF.

In this sample, this clonotype turned up many times. The chain joins TRBV20-1 to TRBJ1-5; D is unclear. V was shortened by 7 bases and J by 0 bases, with 10 bases between the two germline ends. Germline-derived CDR1 and CDR2 are DFQATT and SNEGSKA (reference sequence). CDR3 length: 13 residues. CDR3 coding DNA: TGCAGTGGCGTAGACGGTAGCAATCAGCCCCAGCATTTT. This sequence encodes CSGVDGSNQPQHF.

This clonotype was picked up a small number of times. DNA for the CDR3: TGTGCCTGGAGTCCACGGACAGGGGTCCCTGGGGCCAACGTCCTGACTTTC. Encoded protein: CAWSPRTGVPGANVLTF. This chain uses TRBV30 with TRBJ2-6; 9 bases fit TRBD1. With V trimmed by 2 bases and J by 2 bases, 7 bases remained unmatched. The CDR3 loop spans 17 amino acids. Germline V gives CDR1 GTSNPN, CDR2 SVGIG (reference sequence). The variable domain in full, completed from reference TRBV30 and TRBJ2-6, reads SQTIHQWPATLVQPVGSPLSLECTVEGTSNPNLYWYRQAAGRGLQLLFYSVGIGQISSEVPQNLSASRPQDRQFILSSKKLLLSDSGFYLCAWSPRTGVPGANVLTFGAGSRLTVL.

This clonotype occurred a few times. The genes are TRBV7-9 and TRBJ2-1, with D tentatively TRBD1 (5 bases). This CDR3 has 14 amino acids. V was cut by 3 bases and J by 5 bases, with 11 bases left in between. The germline V gene has CDR1 SEHNR and CDR2 FQNEAQ (reference sequence). CDR3 bases: TGTGCCAGCAGCTTCAAGACAGACAACAATGAGCAGTTCTTC. It yields the protein CASSFKTDNNEQFF.

The rearrangement joins TRBV6-1 to TRBJ1-1; D might be TRBD1 (6 bases). CDR1 is MNHNS, CDR2 SASEGT, per germline. V was pared by 7 bases and J by 9 bases, with 18 bases between. The CDR3 totals 13 residues. The CDR3 DNA reads as TGTGCCAGCAACGCGGGACATCAGCGCCAAGCTTTCTTT. Translated: CASNAGHQRQAFF.

This clonotype was counted many times. The chain employs TRBV7-2 and TRBJ1-1; 11 nucleotides match TRBD1. There are 15 residues in the CDR3. V lost 4 bases and J lost 11; bases outside the gene matches: 12. The germline gives CDR1 SGHTA, CDR2 FQGNSA. The CDR3 loop reads CASSSGQGDTSPAFF. The CDR3 bases are TGTGCCAGCAGCTCGGGACAGGGGGACACTTCCCCGGCTTTCTTT.

The chain couples TRBV11-2 to TRBJ2-2; D is uncertain. Trimming removed 0 bases at V and 7 bases at J, with 6 bases between. The germline CDR1 and CDR2 sequences are SGHAT and FQNNGV. The length of the CDR3 is 13 residues. The CDR3 DNA sequence: TGTGCCAGCAGCTTAGATCGGTTCGGGGAGCTGTTTTTT. Its protein product is CASSLDRFGELFF. The variable domain in full, completed from reference TRBV11-2 and TRBJ2-2, reads EAGVAQSPRYKIIEKRQSVAFWCNPISGHATLYWYQQILGQGPKLLIQFQNNGVVDDSQLPKDRFSAERLKGVDSTLKIQPAKLEDSAVYLCASSLDRFGELFFGEGSRLTVL.

This clonotype has at least ten counts. CDR3 amino acids: CASSYRTGGHYGYTF. CDR3 bases: TGTGCCAGCAGCTATAGGACAGGGGGCCACTATGGCTACACCTTC. The V call is TRBV7-2, the J call TRBJ1-2, with TRBD1 matching 11 bases. This CDR3 comprises 15 residues. Germline V CDR1 and CDR2: SGHTA, FQGNSA. The V segment lost 4 bases and the J segment 3 bases; nucleotides outside the gene matches: 4.

Ten or more counts support this clonotype. The chain joins TRBV7-2 to TRBJ1-3, with 8 bases identical to TRBD1. This CDR3 region has 17 residues. Per the germline V gene, CDR1 is SGHTA and CDR2 is FQGNSA. V dropped 4 bases and J dropped 0; count of bases not matched to a gene: 8. The CDR3 sequence: CASSSQGALSSGNTIYF. DNA of the CDR3: TGTGCCAGCAGCTCGCAGGGGGCCTTGAGCTCTGGAAACACCATATATTTT.

The gene calls are TRBV7-9 and TRBJ1-1, with 9 bases aligning to TRBD1. Germline trimming cut 5 bases from V and 5 bases from J; bases unmatched to any gene: 9. There are 15 residues in the CDR3. Per the germline V gene, CDR1 is SEHNR and CDR2 is FQNEAQ (reference sequence). In DNA form, the CDR3 reads TGTGCCAGCAGCCCAGAAACAGGGGGCGCGACTGAAGCTTTCTTT. Protein: CASSPETGGATEAFF.

The rearrangement joins TRBV15 to TRBJ1-5; D call uncertain. This CDR3 has 15 residues. The ends were cut back, 0 bases at V and 5 bases at J, with 11 bases in the middle. Germline V gene lookup returns CDR1 LNHNV and CDR2 YYDKDF (reference sequence). The CDR3 bases are TGTGCCACCAGCAGAGATGGAGGGTTATATCAGCCCCAGCATTTT. Its translation is CATSRDGGLYQPQHF.

This clonotype was seen at least ten times. The chain joins TRBV10-3 to TRBJ2-2; D is tentatively TRBD1 or TRBD2 (5 bases each). The CDR3 loop spans 14 amino acids. V was trimmed by 8 bases and J by 5 bases, leaving 15 bases between them. CDR1 is ENHRY, CDR2 SYGVKD, per germline. This CDR3 reads CAISAGSETGELFF. The CDR3 DNA reads TGTGCCATCTCTGCAGGGAGCGAGACCGGGGAGCTGTTTTTT.

The chain joins TRBV4-3 to TRBJ1-4, with 8 positions matching TRBD1. This CDR3 has 15 residues. After removal of 7 bases from V and 3 bases from J, the junction contained 7 bases not matched to a gene. In germline, CDR1 is LGHNA, CDR2 YSLEER. The CDR3 coding sequence is TGCGCCAGCACCCATGGGGACAGGTCTAATGAAAAACTGTTTTTT. It translates to CASTHGDRSNEKLFF.

This clonotype has a count of ten or more. This sequence joins TRBV4-3 and TRBJ2-7; 7 nucleotides match TRBD2. The CDR3 is 16 residues long. Per the germline V gene, CDR1 is LGHNA and CDR2 is YSLEER. The V gene end was trimmed by 1 base and the J gene end by 7 bases; junction bases not matched to a gene: 13. This CDR3 is CASSQGHGGSVLEQYF. CDR3 bases: TGCGCCAGCAGCCAAGGCCACGGCGGGAGTGTTCTTGAGCAGTACTTC.

This clonotype occurred a few times. This sequence joins TRBV5-6 and TRBJ2-7; 7 positions agree with TRBD1. Germline assignment: CDR1 SGHDT and CDR2 YYEEEE. The CDR3 runs to 15 residues. V lost 3 bases, J lost 4 bases, and 10 bases stayed unmatched. CDR3 nucleotides: TGTGCCAGCAGCTCTCCGACAGGGAAATTATACGAGCAGTACTTC. Protein sequence: CASSSPTGKLYEQYF.

This clonotype was counted a single time. This rearrangement joins TRBV5-1 to TRBJ1-5; D ambiguous. The CDR3 has 14 residues. Trimming took off 3 bases at V and 4 bases at J, with 11 bases between the two ends. Germline loops: CDR1 SGHRS, CDR2 YFSETQ. The CDR3 is CASSSDPKNQPQHF. The CDR3 nucleotides are TGCGCCAGCAGCTCAGACCCAAAGAATCAGCCCCAGCATTTT.

V gene TRBV6-5 combines with J gene TRBJ2-7, with D possibly being TRBD1 or TRBD2 (5 bases each). V dropped 0 bases and J dropped 6 bases, with 9 bases sitting between them. The CDR3 has 13 amino acids. From germline, CDR1 is MNHEY and CDR2 SVGAGI. The DNA for the CDR3 is TGTGCCAGCAGTTACTCCAGAGGGACCGAGCAGTACTTC. Residues: CASSYSRGTEQYF.